This paragraph covers one TCR beta chain sequence. The data originate from a study of CD8 T cells in ankylosing spondylitis. CDR3 length: 15 amino acids. Germline V gives CDR1 ENHRY, CDR2 SYGVKD. Trimming took 3 bases from V and 12 from J, leaving 18 bases between them. TCRdb re-derived calls from the 5' RACE reads in MiXCR, one entry per CDR3 protein. The sample includes approximately 140,000 distinct CDR3 sequences, about 42% of them seen just once. The sequence was collected from a male donor with ankylosing spondylitis. The chain employs TRBV10-3 and TRBJ1-6, with D tentatively TRBD1 (5 bases). The source material was synovial fluid, either unsorted or a sorted T cell fraction (not recorded which). This chain's CDR3 is CAISDFWGLGRPLHF. Here the CDR3 DNA reads TGTGCCATCAGTGATTTCTGGGGCCTAGGGAGACCCCTCCACTTT.